This TCR beta chain was sequenced during a study of Tregs in tolerant kidney transplant recipients. The ends were cut back, 5 bases at V and 3 bases at J, with 8 bases in the middle. Germline CDR1 is SGHNT and CDR2 is YENEEA. This CDR3 has 12 residues. Findings and caveats of the study: The small number of patients limits these findings pending further validation. This study did not directly address biological reproducibility. Activated donor B cell expansion appeared to reveal the most relevant donor-specific TCRbeta repertoire.

Using immunoSEQ multiplex PCR, the repertoire was profiled, and TCRdb retains in-frame clones only, with some absent. This sample has some 69,000 clones, with 84% found just once. Thawed PBMCs were FACS-sorted into unstimulated CD4+CD25+CD127- regulatory T cells, CD4+CD25- non-regulatory cells, CD4 and CD8 cells. On this clone: The antigen is undetermined.

What was sequenced was CD4+ T cells from blood. The TCR was taken from a human donor in good health. The gene calls are TRBV11-3 and TRBJ2-7; D uncertain. CDR3 bases: TGTGCCAGCAGCACGGACGGCTACGAGCAGTACTTC. Its translation is CASSTDGYEQYF.